The sequence of this TCR beta chain was determined in a study of quantifying T cell responses using KT2 cells. Looking at the study overall: TCR alpha and beta constant-region primers primed reverse transcription of RNA. The T4 ligation step was estimated to exceed 8% efficiency under optimum conditions.

Study-wide results and limits: Very high KT2 spike-in numbers caused saturation in KT2 sequence detection. Even the lowest spike-in, about one KT2 cell per 100,000 PBMC, yielded detectable KT2 sequences.

Different KT2-to-PBMC ratios were created with a constant PBMC count. The table lists this clonotype with many counts. The antigen is unknown. Germline-derived CDR1 and CDR2 are SQVTM and ANQGSEA. The CDR3 is made up of 13 amino acids. Trimming took off 2 bases at V and 0 bases at J, with 7 bases between the two ends. Each cDNA got a UMI-containing oligo ligated at its 3' end. The first PCR ran around 4 cycles with an equimolar RC1.1 and RC1.2 beta primer mix. TCRdb reprocessed the UMI-ligation and nested PCR reads via MiXCR and lists one record per CDR3 protein. The sample lists 45,000 to 65,000 distinct CDR3 sequences; more than 9% were seen once.

The specimen sequenced was PBMCs spiked with cells of the T cell clone KT2. The TCR originated in a human donor. The rearrangement uses TRBV29-1 and TRBJ1-1; no definite D call. DNA for the CDR3: TGCAGCGTTGAAAGGGTTTTGAACACTGAAGCTTTCTTT. As protein: CSVERVLNTEAFF.